Listed here is a single TCR beta chain. Its antigen is still unknown. The data are from a study of T cell repertoires in ileal Crohn's disease. General study results and limits: Every patient over 26.8% clonality showed endoscopic recurrence. Clonal expansions were more frequent in active smokers than non-smokers at surgery.

The assay was immunoSEQ multiplex PCR, and TCRdb's table has in-frame clones only and misses some. This sample has tens of thousands of clones, with roughly three quarters found just once. Trimming pared 0 bases from V and 2 bases from J, leaving 8 bases between. Germline CDR1 and CDR2: SGHTA and FQGNSA. The CDR3 runs 15 residues. This TCR derives from an adult with Crohn's disease. Material for sequencing was ileal tissue. This rearrangement joins TRBV7-2 to TRBJ2-1; tentative D call: TRBD2 (6 bases). CDR3 in DNA: TGTGCCAGCAGCTTAGCGGGGGGAACCTACAATGAGCAGTTCTTC. Residues: CASSLAGGTYNEQFF.